This T cell receptor (beta chain) is from a study of OX40 agonist ivuxolimab in advanced cancers. Whole-study context: Antecedent anti-PD-1, anti-PD-L1 or anti-CTLA-4 therapy was permissible, with around 40% having received some. Study findings and constraints: Averaged across samples, CD8+ T cells carried more expanded clones than CD4+ did. Clones of CD4+ and CD8+ blood T cells grew by week 6 at doses of 0.1 to 3.0 mg/kg. Clonal expansion among partial responders at 0.1-3.0 mg/kg ranked near the lowest.

Comment on this clone: Its target is not known.

CDR1 and CDR2 (germline): WSHSY, SAAADI. V was pared by 0 bases and J by 5 bases, with 13 bases between. This CDR3 is 15 amino acids long. Only in-frame clones appear in the TCRdb table, and some are missing; sequencing was by immunoSEQ multiplex PCR. This sample carries approximately 65,000 clones, about nine tenths of them seen once, and the ten largest clones take 1.1%. The chain has TRBV10-2 and TRBJ1-2; no reliable D call. The receptor was isolated from an adult with an advanced solid tumor such as melanoma, head and neck, liver or kidney cancer. Material: CD4+ or CD8+ T cells sorted from blood, obtained in a trial of the OX40 agonist ivuxolimab. DNA for the CDR3: TGCGCCAGCAGTGAGTCCCGTTTAGCAGGTTATGGCTACACCTTC. Its translation: CASSESRLAGYGYTF.